This record looks at one T cell receptor (beta chain) sequence and its context. These data are taken from a study of blood T cell repertoires in COVID-19. Study context: Donors in the United States, Italy and Spain gave samples during acute or convalescent COVID-19.

As handled by the study authors: Estimation of nucleated cell counts was performed using reference gene primer amplification. This table comes from immunoSEQ multiplex PCR, and its TCRdb copy is limited to in-frame clones, with some not included. V and J calls and clone size follow that table, whereas D and trimming were derived from the DNA. The data contain over 110,000 clones, approximately 81% of them singletons. Germline CDR1 is SNHLY and CDR2 is FYNNEI. There are 15 residues in the CDR3. The V and J ends lost 3 bases and 1 base respectively, with 10 bases between them. The rearrangement uses TRBV2 and TRBJ2-1; weak D call: TRBD1 (6 bases). The receptor was derived from a man aged 40-49 years with acute COVID-19. The sample consisted of PBMCs or T cells enriched from blood (not recorded which). The CDR3 coding sequence is TGTGCCAGCAGTGACAGGGGCGATTCCTACAATGAGCAGTTCTTC. Protein product: CASSDRGDSYNEQFF.